Sequencing of this TCR beta chain was carried out in a study of cytomegalovirus exposure and HLA in healthy donors. PCR primers comprised 60 Vbeta and 13 Jbeta primers. Generated by immunoSEQ multiplex PCR, the TCRdb table keeps only in-frame clones and is missing some. Seen here are 130,000 to 150,000 clones, 77% observed once, and the top ten hold about 5.3%. In germline, CDR1 is SGHDT, CDR2 YYEEEE. The V and J ends lost 2 bases and 3 bases respectively, with 6 bases between them. The CDR3 loop spans 12 amino acids. The sequence came from a woman in her fifties or sixties in good health and CMV-seronegative. Sequences were obtained from PBMCs. V is TRBV5-6 and J is TRBJ2-7; D unresolved. In DNA, the CDR3 is TGTGCCAGCAGCTTAAGGAGCTACGAGCAGTACTTC. Translated, it gives CASSLRSYEQYF.